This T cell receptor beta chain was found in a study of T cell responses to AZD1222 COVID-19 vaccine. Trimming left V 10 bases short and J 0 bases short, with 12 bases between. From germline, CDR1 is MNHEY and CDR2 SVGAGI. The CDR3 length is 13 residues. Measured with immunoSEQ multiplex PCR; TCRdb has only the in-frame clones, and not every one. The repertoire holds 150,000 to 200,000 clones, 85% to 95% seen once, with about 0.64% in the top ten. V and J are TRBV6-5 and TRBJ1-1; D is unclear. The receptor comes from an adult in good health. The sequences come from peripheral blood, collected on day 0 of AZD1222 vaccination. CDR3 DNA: TGTGCCACCAATCGGCACTTGAACACTGAAGCTTTCTTT. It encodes CATNRHLNTEAFF.